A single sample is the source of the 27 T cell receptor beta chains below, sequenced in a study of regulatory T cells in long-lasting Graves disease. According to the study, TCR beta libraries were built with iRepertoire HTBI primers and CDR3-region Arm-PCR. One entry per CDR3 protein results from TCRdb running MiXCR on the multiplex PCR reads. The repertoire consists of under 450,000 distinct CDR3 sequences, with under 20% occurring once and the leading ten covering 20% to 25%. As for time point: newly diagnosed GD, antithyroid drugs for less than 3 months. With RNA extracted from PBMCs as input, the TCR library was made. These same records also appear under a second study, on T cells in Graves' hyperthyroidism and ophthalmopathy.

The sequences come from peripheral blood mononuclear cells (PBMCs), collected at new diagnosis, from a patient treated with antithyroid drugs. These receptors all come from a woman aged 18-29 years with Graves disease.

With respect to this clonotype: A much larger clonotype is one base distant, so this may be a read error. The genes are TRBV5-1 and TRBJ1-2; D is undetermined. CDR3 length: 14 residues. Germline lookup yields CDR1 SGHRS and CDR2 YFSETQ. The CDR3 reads CASSPRTVEDGYAF. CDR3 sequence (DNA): TGCGCCAGCAGCCCACGGACGGTGGAAGATGGCTACGCCTTC.

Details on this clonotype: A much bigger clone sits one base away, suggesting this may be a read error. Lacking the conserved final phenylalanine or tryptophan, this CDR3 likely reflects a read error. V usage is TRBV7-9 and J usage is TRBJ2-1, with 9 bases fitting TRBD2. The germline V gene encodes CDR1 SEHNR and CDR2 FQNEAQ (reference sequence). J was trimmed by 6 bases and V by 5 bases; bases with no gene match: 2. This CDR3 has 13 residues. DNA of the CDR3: TGTGCCAGCAGCGAGACTAGCGGCAATGAGCAGTTCTCC. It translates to CASSETSGNEQFS.

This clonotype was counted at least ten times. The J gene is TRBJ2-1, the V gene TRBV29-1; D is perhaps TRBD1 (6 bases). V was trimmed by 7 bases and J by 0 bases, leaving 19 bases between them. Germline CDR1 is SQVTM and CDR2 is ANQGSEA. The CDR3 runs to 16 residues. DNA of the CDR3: TGCAGCGCTACAGGCAGGGGTTTAGGCTCCTACAATGAGCAGTTCTTC. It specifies CSATGRGLGSYNEQFF.

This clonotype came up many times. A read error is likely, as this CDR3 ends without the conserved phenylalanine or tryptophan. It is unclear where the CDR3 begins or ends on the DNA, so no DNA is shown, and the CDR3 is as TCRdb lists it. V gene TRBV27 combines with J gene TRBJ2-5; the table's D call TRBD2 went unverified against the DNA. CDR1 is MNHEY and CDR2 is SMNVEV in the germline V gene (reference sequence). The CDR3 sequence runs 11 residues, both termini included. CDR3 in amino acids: CASSSLAGGIS.

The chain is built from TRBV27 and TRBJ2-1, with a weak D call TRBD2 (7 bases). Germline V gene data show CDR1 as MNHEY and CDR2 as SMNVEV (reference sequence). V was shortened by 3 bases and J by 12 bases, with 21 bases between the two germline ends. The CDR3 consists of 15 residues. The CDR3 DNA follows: TGTGCCAGCAGTTTTGGGGGGGGCGCAGATTTTGGGCAGTTCTTC. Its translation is CASSFGGGADFGQFF.

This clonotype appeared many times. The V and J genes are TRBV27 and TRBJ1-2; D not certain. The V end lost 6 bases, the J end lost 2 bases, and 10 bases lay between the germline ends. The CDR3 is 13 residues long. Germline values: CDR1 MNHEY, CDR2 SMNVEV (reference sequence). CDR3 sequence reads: CASRVGRNYGYTF. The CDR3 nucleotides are TGTGCCAGCAGGGTCGGGCGGAACTATGGCTACACCTTC.

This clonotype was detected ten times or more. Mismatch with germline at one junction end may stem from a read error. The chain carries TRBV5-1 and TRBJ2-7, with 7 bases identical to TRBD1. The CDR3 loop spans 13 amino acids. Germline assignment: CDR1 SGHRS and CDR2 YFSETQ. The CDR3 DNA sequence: TGTGCCAGCAGCTTAGGACAGGACTACGAGCAGTACTTC. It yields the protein CASSLGQDYEQYF.

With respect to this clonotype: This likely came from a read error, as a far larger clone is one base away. CDR3 loop: CASSLRTGGKDTQYF. CDR3 bases: TGTGCCAGCAGCTTGCGGACTGGCGGGAAGGATACGCAGTATTTT. The genes are TRBV11-2 and TRBJ2-1, with D possibly being TRBD2 (6 bases). Matching the DNA end better, TRBJ2-3 makes the J call doubtful. CDR1 and CDR2 (germline): SGHAT, FQNNGV. The CDR3 covers 15 residues.

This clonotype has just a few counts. This chain's CDR3 is CASSPALAGGSYQETQYF. Here the CDR3 DNA reads TGTGCCAGCTCACCAGCACTAGCGGGGGGCTCGTACCAAGAGACCCAGTACTTC. This chain joins TRBV18 and TRBJ2-5; TRBD2 matches 12 bases. Trimming took 2 bases from V and 0 from J; bases not matched to a gene: 7. The CDR3 loop spans 18 amino acids. Germline loops: CDR1 KGHSH, CDR2 LQKENI.

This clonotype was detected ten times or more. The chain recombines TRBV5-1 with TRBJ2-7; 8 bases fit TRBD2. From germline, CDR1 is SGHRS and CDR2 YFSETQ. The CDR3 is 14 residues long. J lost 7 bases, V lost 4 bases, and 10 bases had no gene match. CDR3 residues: CASSPAGEGREQYF. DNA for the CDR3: TGCGCCAGCAGCCCAGCGGGAGAGGGGCGTGAGCAGTACTTC.

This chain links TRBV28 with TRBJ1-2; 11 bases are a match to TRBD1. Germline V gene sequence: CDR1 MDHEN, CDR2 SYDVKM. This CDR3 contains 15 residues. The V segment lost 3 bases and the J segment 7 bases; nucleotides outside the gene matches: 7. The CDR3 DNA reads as TGTGCCAGCAGTTTTCCGGGACAGGGGGTGAGTGGCTACACCTTC. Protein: CASSFPGQGVSGYTF.

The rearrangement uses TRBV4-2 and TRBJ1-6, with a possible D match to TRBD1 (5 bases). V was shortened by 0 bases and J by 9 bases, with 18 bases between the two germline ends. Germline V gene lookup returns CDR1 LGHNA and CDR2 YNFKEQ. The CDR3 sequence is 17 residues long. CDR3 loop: CASSQDSGSIVGSPLHF. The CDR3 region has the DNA TGTGCCAGCAGCCAAGATTCAGGGAGTATTGTGGGTTCACCCCTCCACTTT.

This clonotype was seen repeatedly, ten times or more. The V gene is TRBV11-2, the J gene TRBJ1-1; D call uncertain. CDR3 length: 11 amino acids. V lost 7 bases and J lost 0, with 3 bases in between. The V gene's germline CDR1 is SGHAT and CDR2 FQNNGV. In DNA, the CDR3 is TGTGCCAGCAAGGTGAACACTGAAGCTTTCTTT. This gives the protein CASKVNTEAFF.

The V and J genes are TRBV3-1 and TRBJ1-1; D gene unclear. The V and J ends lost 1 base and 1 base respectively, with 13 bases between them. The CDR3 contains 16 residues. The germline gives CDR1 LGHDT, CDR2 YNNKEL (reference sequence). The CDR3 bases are TGTGCCAGCAGCCAAGTCCTGGTCGGGGAGAACACTGAAGCTTTCTTT. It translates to CASSQVLVGENTEAFF. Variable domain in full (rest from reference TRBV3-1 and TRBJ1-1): DTAVSQTPKYLVTQMGNDKSIKCEQNLGHDTMYWYKQDSKKFLKIMFSYNNKELIINETVPNRFSPKSPDKAHLNLHINSLELGDSAVYFCASSQVLVGENTEAFFGQGTRLTVV.

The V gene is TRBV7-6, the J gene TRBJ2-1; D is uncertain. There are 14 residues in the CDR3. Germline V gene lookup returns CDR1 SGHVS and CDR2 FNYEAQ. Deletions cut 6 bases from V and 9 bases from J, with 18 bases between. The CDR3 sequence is CASSGDLRLGEQFF. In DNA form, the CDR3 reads TGTGCCAGCAGTGGCGACTTGCGATTGGGTGAGCAGTTCTTC. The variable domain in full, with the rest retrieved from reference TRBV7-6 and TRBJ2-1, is GAGVSQSPRYKVTKRGQDVALRCDPISGHVSLYWYRQALGQGPEFLTYFNYEAQQDKSGLPNDRFSAERPEGSISTLTIQRTEQRDSAMYRCASSGDLRLGEQFFGPGTRLTVL.

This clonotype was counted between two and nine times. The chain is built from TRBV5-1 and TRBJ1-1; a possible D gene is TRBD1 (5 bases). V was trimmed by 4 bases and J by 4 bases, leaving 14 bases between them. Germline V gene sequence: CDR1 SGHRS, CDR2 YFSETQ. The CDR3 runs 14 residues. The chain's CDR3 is CASSPGDLSTEAFF. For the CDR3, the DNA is TGCGCCAGCAGCCCCGGGGACCTATCCACTGAAGCTTTCTTT.

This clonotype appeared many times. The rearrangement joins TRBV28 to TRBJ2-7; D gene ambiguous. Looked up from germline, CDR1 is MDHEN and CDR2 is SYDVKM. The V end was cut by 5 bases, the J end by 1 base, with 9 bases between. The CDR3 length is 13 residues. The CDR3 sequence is CASSPSWSYEQYF. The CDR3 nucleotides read TGTGCCAGCAGTCCCAGTTGGTCCTACGAGCAGTACTTC.

CDR3 loop: CSAEGGLNEKLFF. CDR3 sequence (DNA): TGCAGTGCCGAAGGGGGACTTAATGAAAAACTGTTTTTT. The V and J genes are TRBV20-1 and TRBJ1-4; a possible D gene is TRBD1 (6 bases). This CDR3 is 13 amino acids long. The germline CDR1 and CDR2 sequences are DFQATT and SNEGSKA (reference sequence). V was shortened by 6 bases and J by 4 bases, with 12 bases between the two germline ends.

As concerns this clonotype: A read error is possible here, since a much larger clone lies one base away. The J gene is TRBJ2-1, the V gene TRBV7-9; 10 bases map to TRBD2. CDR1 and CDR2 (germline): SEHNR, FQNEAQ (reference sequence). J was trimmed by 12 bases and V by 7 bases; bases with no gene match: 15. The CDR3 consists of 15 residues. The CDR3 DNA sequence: TGTGCCAGCACCCCAGGGACTAGCGCACTAGATGTGCAGTTCTTC. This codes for CASTPGTSALDVQFF.

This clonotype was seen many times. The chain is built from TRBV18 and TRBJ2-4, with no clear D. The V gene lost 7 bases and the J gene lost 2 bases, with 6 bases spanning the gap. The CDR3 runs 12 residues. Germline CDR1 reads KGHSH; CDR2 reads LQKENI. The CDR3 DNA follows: TGTGCCAGCTACAAGACCAAAAACATTCAGTACTTC. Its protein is CASYKTKNIQYF.

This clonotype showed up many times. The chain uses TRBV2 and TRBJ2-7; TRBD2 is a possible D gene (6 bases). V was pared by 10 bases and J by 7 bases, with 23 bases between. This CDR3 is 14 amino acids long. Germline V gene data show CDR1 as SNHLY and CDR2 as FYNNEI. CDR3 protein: CATSSRREVREQYF. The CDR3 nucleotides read TGTGCCACCTCCAGTCGCAGGGAGGTCCGTGAGCAGTACTTC.

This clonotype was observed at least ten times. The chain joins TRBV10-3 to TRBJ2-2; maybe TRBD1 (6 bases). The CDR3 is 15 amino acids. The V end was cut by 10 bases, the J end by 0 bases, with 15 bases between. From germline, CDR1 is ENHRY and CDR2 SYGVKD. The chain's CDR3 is CATMTPGANTGELFF. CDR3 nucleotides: TGTGCCACCATGACCCCAGGGGCGAACACCGGGGAGCTGTTTTTT.

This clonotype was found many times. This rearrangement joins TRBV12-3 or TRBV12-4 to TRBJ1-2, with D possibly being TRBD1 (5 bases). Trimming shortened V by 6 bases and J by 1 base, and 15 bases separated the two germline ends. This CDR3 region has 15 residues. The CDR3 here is CASSPGRQINYGYTF. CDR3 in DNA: TGTGCCAGCAGCCCGGGACGCCAGATTAACTATGGCTACACCTTC.

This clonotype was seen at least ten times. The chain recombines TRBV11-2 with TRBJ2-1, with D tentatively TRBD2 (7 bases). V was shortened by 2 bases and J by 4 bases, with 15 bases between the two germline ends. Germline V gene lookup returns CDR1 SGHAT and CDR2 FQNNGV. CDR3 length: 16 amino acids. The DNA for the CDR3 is TGTGCCAGCAGCTTAAAGGGGGGGCGGGGGTACAATGAGCAGTTCTTC. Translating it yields CASSLKGGRGYNEQFF.

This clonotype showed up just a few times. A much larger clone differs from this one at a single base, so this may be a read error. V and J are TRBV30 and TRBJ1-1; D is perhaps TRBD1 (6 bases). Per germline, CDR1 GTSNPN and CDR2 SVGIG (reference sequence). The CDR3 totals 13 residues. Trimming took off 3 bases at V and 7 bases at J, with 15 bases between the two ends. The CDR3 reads CAWRRPQGGEAFF. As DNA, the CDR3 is TGTGCCTGGAGAAGACCACAGGGAGGTGAAGCTTTCTTT.

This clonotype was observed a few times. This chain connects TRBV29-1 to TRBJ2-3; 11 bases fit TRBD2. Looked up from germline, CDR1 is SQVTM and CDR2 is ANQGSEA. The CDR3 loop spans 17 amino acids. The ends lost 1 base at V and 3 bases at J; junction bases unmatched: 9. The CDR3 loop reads CSVEGRLAGGMTDTQYF. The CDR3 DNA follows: TGCAGCGTTGAAGGACGGCTAGCGGGGGGTATGACAGATACGCAGTATTTT.

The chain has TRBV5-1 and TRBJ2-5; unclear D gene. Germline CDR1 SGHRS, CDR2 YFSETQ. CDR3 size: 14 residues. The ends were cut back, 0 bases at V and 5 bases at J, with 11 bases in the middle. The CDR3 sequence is CASSLVREGETQYF. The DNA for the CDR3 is TGCGCCAGCAGCTTGGTAAGGGAAGGGGAGACCCAGTACTTC.